One sample yielded the 5 T cell receptor beta chains listed below, sequenced in a study of blood T cell repertoires in COVID-19. Using immunoSEQ multiplex PCR, the repertoire was profiled, and TCRdb retains in-frame clones only, with some absent. The repertoire holds tens of thousands of clones, with around 80% as singletons. The sequenced sample was peripheral blood. These receptors were collected from an elderly man with active or convalescent COVID-19.

In this sample, this clone turned up once. CDR3: CASSEARGVGNTIYF. In nucleotides, the CDR3 is TGTGCCAGCAGTGAAGCTCGGGGGGTGGGAAACACCATATATTTT. The chain joins TRBV6-1 to TRBJ1-3; tentative D call: TRBD1 (5 bases). The CDR3 runs 15 residues. Germline CDR1 MNHNS, CDR2 SASEGT. V lost 0 bases, J lost 4 bases, and 10 bases lay in between.

This sequence joins TRBV6-2 or TRBV6-3 and TRBJ2-1, with 7 bases fitting TRBD1. Germline trimming cut 5 bases from V and 5 bases from J; bases unmatched to any gene: 3. This CDR3 has 13 residues. Germline assignment: CDR1 MNHEY and CDR2 SVGEGT. The CDR3 loop reads CASSTGDHNEQFF. CDR3 nucleotide sequence: TGTGCCAGCAGTACAGGGGACCACAATGAGCAGTTCTTC.

This clone was detected many times. This chain uses TRBV18 with TRBJ1-2; 8 nucleotides agree with TRBD1. The CDR3 runs 15 residues. Looked up from germline, CDR1 is KGHSH and CDR2 is LQKENI. Trimming took 2 bases from V and 7 from J; bases not matched to a gene: 9. The CDR3 nucleotides read TGTGCCAGCTCACCAGGGGCAGGGGGCTTTTCTGGCTACACCTTC. It translates to CASSPGAGGFSGYTF.

The CDR3 sequence: CASSSDRDTEAFF. The DNA for the CDR3 is TGTGCCAGTAGTTCGGACAGGGACACTGAAGCTTTCTTT. The genes are TRBV19 and TRBJ1-1; TRBD1 agrees at 8 bases. The CDR3 covers 13 residues. The junction had 2 bases not matched to a gene; V was cut back by 5 bases and J by 3 bases. Germline assignment: CDR1 LNHDA and CDR2 SQIVND (reference sequence). Together with reference TRBV19 and TRBJ1-1, the CDR3 gives the full variable domain: DGGITQSPKYLFRKEGQNVTLSCEQNLNHDAMYWYRQDPGQGLRLIYYSQIVNDFQKGDIAEGYSVSREKKESFPLTVTSAQKNPTAFYLCASSSDRDTEAFFGQGTRLTVV.

In this sample, this clone turned up once. The chain's CDR3 is CASSHGASSGNTIYF. DNA of the CDR3: TGTGCCAGCAGTCATGGGGCCTCCTCGGGAAACACCATATATTTT. The chain carries TRBV7-2 and TRBJ1-3, with D possibly TRBD1 on 5 matching bases. Germline V gene lookup returns CDR1 SGHTA and CDR2 FQGNSA. V dropped 6 bases and J dropped 4 bases, with 16 bases sitting between them. This CDR3 is built from 15 residues.